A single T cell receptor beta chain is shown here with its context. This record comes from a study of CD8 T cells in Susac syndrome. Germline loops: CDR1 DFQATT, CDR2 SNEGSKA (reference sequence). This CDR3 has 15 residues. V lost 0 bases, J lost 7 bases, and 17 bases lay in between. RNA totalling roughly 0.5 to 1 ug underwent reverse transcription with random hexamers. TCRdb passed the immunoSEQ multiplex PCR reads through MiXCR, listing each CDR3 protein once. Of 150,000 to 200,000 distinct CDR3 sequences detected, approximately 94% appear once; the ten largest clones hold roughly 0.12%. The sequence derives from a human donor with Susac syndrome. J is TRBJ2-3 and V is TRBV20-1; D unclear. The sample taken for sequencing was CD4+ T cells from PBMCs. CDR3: CSARDFVRFKYTQYF. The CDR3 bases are TGCAGTGCTAGAGATTTCGTCAGGTTCAAGTATACGCAGTATTTT.